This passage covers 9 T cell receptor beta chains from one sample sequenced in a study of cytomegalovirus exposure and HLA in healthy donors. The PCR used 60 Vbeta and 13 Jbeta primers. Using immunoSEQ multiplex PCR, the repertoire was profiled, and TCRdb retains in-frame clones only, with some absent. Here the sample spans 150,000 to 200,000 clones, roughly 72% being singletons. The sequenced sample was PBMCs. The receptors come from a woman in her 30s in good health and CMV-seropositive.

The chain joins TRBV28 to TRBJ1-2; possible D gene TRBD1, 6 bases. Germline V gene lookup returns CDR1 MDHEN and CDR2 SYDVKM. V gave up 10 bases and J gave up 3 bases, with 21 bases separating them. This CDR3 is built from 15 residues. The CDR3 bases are TGTGCCATCCTACTTGGGGGCGGAGGCTACTATGGCTACACCTTC. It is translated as CAILLGGGGYYGYTF.

For the CDR3, the DNA is TGTGCCAGCAGCTCCCAGCGGGGGGCGGGGAATGAGCAGTTCTTC. It is translated as CASSSQRGAGNEQFF. The chain links TRBV13 to TRBJ2-1, with 9 bases identical to TRBD2. J was trimmed by 7 bases and V by 4 bases; bases with no gene match: 8. This CDR3 has 15 amino acids. In germline, CDR1 is PRHDT, CDR2 FYEKMQ (reference sequence).

In DNA, the CDR3 is TGTGCCAGCAGTTACTCGACGCAGGGGGGAAAACTGTTTTTT. This encodes CASSYSTQGGKLFF. This chain links TRBV6-6 with TRBJ1-4, with 7 bases identical to TRBD1. V shed 0 bases and J 10 bases; nucleotides not matched to a gene: 5. Germline V CDR1 and CDR2: MNHNY, SVGAGI (reference sequence). The length of the CDR3 is 14 residues.

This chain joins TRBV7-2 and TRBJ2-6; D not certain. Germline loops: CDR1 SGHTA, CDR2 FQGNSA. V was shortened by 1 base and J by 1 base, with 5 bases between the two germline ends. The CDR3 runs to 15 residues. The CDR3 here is CASSLDGSGANVLTF. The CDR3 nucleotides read TGTGCCAGCAGCTTAGACGGGTCTGGGGCCAACGTCCTGACTTTC.

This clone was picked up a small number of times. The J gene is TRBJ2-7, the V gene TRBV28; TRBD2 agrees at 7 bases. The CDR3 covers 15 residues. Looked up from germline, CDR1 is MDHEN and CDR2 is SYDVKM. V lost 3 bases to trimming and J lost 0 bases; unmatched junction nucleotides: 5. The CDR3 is CASSLYGGSSYEQYF. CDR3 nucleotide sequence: TGTGCCAGCAGTTTGTACGGGGGGTCCTCCTACGAGCAGTACTTC.

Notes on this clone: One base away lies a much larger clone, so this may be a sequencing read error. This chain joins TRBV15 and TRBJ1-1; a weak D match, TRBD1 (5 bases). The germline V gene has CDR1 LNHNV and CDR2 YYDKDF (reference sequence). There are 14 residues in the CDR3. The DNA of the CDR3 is TGTGCCACCAGCAGAGGGGGCGGAAACACTAAAGCTTTCTTT. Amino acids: CATSRGGGNTKAFF.

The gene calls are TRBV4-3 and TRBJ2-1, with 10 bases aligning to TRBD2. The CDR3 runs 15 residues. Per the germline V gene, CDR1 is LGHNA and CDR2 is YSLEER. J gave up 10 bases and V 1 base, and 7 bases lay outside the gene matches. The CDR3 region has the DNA TGCGCCAGCAGCCAAGTTAGGACTAGCGGTCAGGAGCAGTTCTTC. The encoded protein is CASSQVRTSGQEQFF.

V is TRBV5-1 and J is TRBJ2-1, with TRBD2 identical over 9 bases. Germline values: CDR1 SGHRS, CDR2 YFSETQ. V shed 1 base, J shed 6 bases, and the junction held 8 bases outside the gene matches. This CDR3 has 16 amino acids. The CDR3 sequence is CASSLSVAGVFNEQFF. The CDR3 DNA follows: TGCGCCAGCAGCTTGTCGGTAGCGGGAGTTTTCAATGAGCAGTTCTTC.

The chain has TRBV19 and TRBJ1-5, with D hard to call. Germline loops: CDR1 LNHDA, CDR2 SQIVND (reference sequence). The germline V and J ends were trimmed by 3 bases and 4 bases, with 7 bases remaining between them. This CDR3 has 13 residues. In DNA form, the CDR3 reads TGTGCCAGTAGTATGAACAGTAATCAGCCCCAGCATTTT. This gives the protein CASSMNSNQPQHF.